A single T cell receptor (beta chain) is shown here with its context. The data were taken from a study of T cell changes during pregnancy in multiple sclerosis. Trimming shortened V by 6 bases and J by 0 bases, and 18 bases separated the two germline ends. There are 16 residues in the CDR3. Germline-derived CDR1 and CDR2 are SGHVS and FQNEAQ. Repertoires were generated with immunoSEQ multiplex PCR, while TCRdb's copy carries only in-frame clones and drops some. The profile covers around 70,000 clones, with about 92% appearing a single time and approximately 2.1% taken by the ten largest. The sequenced sample was peripheral blood, obtained in the second trimester of pregnancy. The sequence came from a female donor in good health, enrolled as a control in a pregnancy study. The rearrangement uses TRBV7-8 and TRBJ2-7; D unresolved. The CDR3 coding sequence is TGTGCCAGCAGTCTAGTTATGGCCCCCAGCTCCTACGAGCAGTACTTC. This codes for CASSLVMAPSSYEQYF.